This T cell receptor (beta chain) was recorded in a study of blood T cell repertoires in COVID-19 (dated by TCRdb to between 2020 and 2021). General notes on the study: Collaborator samples came from the United States, Italy and Spain and covered acute and convalescent phases of COVID-19. Samples came from the ongoing ImmuneRACE study (first 160 participants) plus 1,254 subjects from 6 global collaborators. A de-identified subject ID, COVID-19 status, age in years and sex were almost always included in the sample metadata. The prospective study material was composed of cDNA or gDNA derived from T cells, B-cell-depleted T cells, or PBMCs. A freely available public database, intended as a resource for researchers studying the immune response to SARS-CoV-2, is where the repertoires were released. Where available, HLA class I and class II types were obtained from metadata supplied by the sample provider rather than from assay-based typing. Subjects who had been exposed to COVID-19, were actively infected with it, or had recovered from it provided the deeply sampled blood TCRbeta repertoires that made up the dataset. What the study reported, not specific to this receptor: How much clinical and demographic metadata was included differed by source and by participant, and the metadata was provided uncurated.

In Seattle, one collaborating source enrolled patients while the infection was active and tracked those patients longitudinally over the course of disease. The collaborating institutions used their own protocols to collect whole blood in K2EDTA tubes. For TCRbeta analysis, collaborators shipped samples in one of three forms: frozen whole blood, isolated PBMCs, or DNA extracted from either of those sample types. As regards this clone: It has no known antigen specificity. Per-nucleotide qualities are absent, and no much larger clonotype sits a single base away.

The CDR3 measures 17 amino acids from cysteine to phenylalanine. The read is trimmed to its CDR3 DNA, 51 bases read in frame from base 1. For CDR1 and CDR2, the germline V gene lists MGHRA and YSYEKL. V loses 1 base at its end and J loses 7 bases; junction bases beyond the gene matches: 8. TCRbeta CDR3 regions were amplified from genomic DNA by means of the immunoSEQ Assay, a bias-controlled multiplex PCR. The paper's data handling went like this. Nucleated cell counts per sample were estimated from amplification of reference gene primers within the assay. Sequence reads were collapsed and filtered to measure the absolute abundance of every unique TCRbeta CDR3 rearrangement. For each sample, productive Simpson clonality was calculated as the square root of Simpson's diversity index across productive rearrangements. Entries here come from immuneACCESS through TCRdb and include only in-frame sequences with V and J called. Some clones fail to appear in such tables; in the studies checked, an unresolved V gene covers under half of the shortfall, and the cause of the remainder is unknown. V and J calls and clone size are those listed in that table; D and trimming were worked out from the DNA. This sample holds 250,000 to 350,000 clones; roughly 90% were observed only once. The top ten constitute less than 3% of the sample.

Here the chain combines TRBV4-1 and TRBJ2-1; a stretch of 12 junction bases matches TRBD2. The specimen sequenced was peripheral blood. The source of this sequence is a woman younger than 45 with COVID-19, enrolled during active disease. The CDR3 amino acid sequence is: CASSQAYGLAGRNEQFF. The nucleotide sequence reads as follows: TGCGCCAGCAGCCAAGCCTACGGACTAGCGGGACGAAATGAGCAGTTCTTC.